The 9 T cell receptor beta chains reported below all come from one sample, sequenced in a study of vaccination and CD4 T cells after COVID-19. No antigen is known for these receptors. Treatment here: approximately nine-day PBMC culture with coronavirus spike peptide pools or control peptides (ViraFEST assay). Collection of the unexposed donor's CD4+ T cells took place before the COVID-19 pandemic (2011-2018). Cultured CD4+ T-cell DNA underwent Oncomine TCR Beta short-read sequencing. MiXCR, applied by TCRdb to the PCR reads, yields one record per CDR3 protein. The sample shows about 7,000 distinct CDR3 sequences, about 38% of them seen only once. Sequenced input: CD4+ T cells from blood, cultured in vitro. Receptors originate from a human donor in good health.

The sample holds a few counts of this clonotype. The J gene is TRBJ2-2, the V gene TRBV7-8; D is uncertain. This CDR3 comprises 13 residues. CDR1 and CDR2 (germline): SGHVS, FQNEAQ. The V end was cut by 1 base, the J end by 3 bases, with 3 bases between. The CDR3 sequence is CASSLVDTGELFF. DNA of the CDR3: TGTGCCAGCAGCTTAGTAGACACCGGGGAGCTGTTTTTT.

This chain joins TRBV5-5 and TRBJ2-6, with unresolved D. Between the trimmed V and J ends, which lost 4 bases and 0 bases, there was a span of 11 bases. This CDR3 comprises 16 residues. The V gene's germline CDR1 is SGHKS and CDR2 YYEKEE (reference sequence). Written as DNA, the CDR3 is TGTGCCAGCAGCCCGATCACCGCCTCTGGGGCCAACGTCCTGACTTTC. This sequence encodes CASSPITASGANVLTF.

This clonotype appeared once. The gene calls are TRBV20-1 and TRBJ2-7; D uncertain. Trimming took off 2 bases at V and 5 bases at J, with 13 bases between the two ends. From germline, CDR1 is DFQATT and CDR2 SNEGSKA (reference sequence). This CDR3 is built from 13 residues. CDR3 amino acids: CSARKQLMDEQYF. Here the CDR3 DNA reads TGCAGTGCTAGAAAACAGTTGATGGACGAGCAGTACTTC.

A few counts support this clonotype. At one of its ends the junction is not consistent with the germline gene, which may arise from a read error. J is TRBJ2-1 and V is TRBV7-7; 8 bases agree with TRBD2. The CDR3 totals 17 residues. The germline V gene encodes CDR1 SSHAT and CDR2 FNYEAQ (reference sequence). CDR3 loop: CASSLLGAGAGLDEQFF. The CDR3 nucleotides read TGTGCTAGCAGCTTACTTGGAGCGGGGGCCGGTTTAGATGAGCAGTTCTTC.

This clonotype appeared a single time. The chain couples TRBV6-4 to TRBJ2-1; D tentatively fits TRBD1 or TRBD2 (6 bases each). Germline CDR1 reads MRHNA; CDR2 reads SNTAGT. V was pared by 8 bases and J by 10 bases, with 18 bases between. The CDR3 has 13 amino acids. The CDR3 DNA sequence: TGTGCCAGCGGTAGGGGGGTTGGCGGGGAGCAGTTCTTC. It specifies CASGRGVGGEQFF.

The CDR3 nucleotides are TGTGCCAGCAGTTCCCTGACAGGGGAGAGTCAGCCCCAGCATTTT. This sequence encodes CASSSLTGESQPQHF. The rearrangement links TRBV6-5 to TRBJ1-5; 8 positions match TRBD1. The CDR3 is made up of 15 amino acids. V shed 4 bases and J 6 bases; nucleotides not matched to a gene: 8. Germline CDR1 reads MNHEY; CDR2 reads SVGAGI.

This chain connects TRBV2 to TRBJ1-1; TRBD1 is a possible D gene (6 bases). The CDR3 has 13 residues. V dropped 0 bases and J dropped 10 bases, with 12 bases sitting between them. CDR1 SNHLY and CDR2 FYNNEI come from the germline V gene. CDR3 sequence reads: CASSEAVQGGAFF. The CDR3, as DNA: TGTGCCAGCAGTGAAGCTGTACAGGGTGGAGCTTTCTTT.

This clonotype was detected only a few times. The chain carries TRBV6-1 and TRBJ1-2; D not resolved. The germline V gene has CDR1 MNHNS and CDR2 SASEGT. The germline V and J ends were trimmed by 1 base and 4 bases, with 7 bases remaining between them. The CDR3 is 13 amino acids. This CDR3 reads CASSEDYPYGYTF. The CDR3 DNA is TGTGCCAGCAGTGAAGATTATCCCTATGGCTACACCTTC.

This sequence joins TRBV29-1 and TRBJ1-5; 10 bases map to TRBD1. J lost 7 bases, V lost 5 bases, and 8 bases had no gene match. This CDR3 has 14 amino acids. Per germline, CDR1 SQVTM and CDR2 ANQGSEA. CDR3 loop: CSVSGTGVDQPQHF. The CDR3 DNA reads TGCAGCGTTTCCGGGACAGGGGTTGACCAGCCCCAGCATTTT. Together with reference TRBV29-1 and TRBJ1-5, the CDR3 gives the full variable domain: SAVISQKPSRDICQRGTSLTIQCQVDSQVTMMFWYRQQPGQSLTLIATANQGSEATYESGFVIDKFPISRPNLTFSTLTVSNMSPEDSSIYLCSVSGTGVDQPQHFGDGTRLSIL.